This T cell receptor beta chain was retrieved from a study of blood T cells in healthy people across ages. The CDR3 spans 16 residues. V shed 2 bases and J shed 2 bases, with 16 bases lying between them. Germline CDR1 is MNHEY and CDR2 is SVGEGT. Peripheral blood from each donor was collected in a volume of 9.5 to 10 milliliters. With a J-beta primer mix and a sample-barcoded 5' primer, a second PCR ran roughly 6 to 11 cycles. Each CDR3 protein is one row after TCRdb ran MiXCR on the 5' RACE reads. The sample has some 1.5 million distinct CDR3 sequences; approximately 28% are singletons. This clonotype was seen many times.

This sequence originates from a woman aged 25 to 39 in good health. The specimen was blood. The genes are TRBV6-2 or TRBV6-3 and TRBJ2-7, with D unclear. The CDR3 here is CASSYTTDRRPYEQYF. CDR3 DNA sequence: TGTGCCAGCAGTTACACCACCGACCGTAGACCCTACGAGCAGTACTTC.